These 21 T cell receptor beta chains were sequenced from one sample in a study of identical twins. TCRdb itself ran the 5' RACE reads through MiXCR, one entry per CDR3 protein. The sample carries about 550,000 distinct CDR3 sequences, approximately 20% recorded once. These data were also filed under a second study, of yellow fever vaccine responses in identical twins.

The sample consisted of CD4+ T cells sorted from blood. Every receptor here comes from a woman aged 18-29 years in good health.

V gene TRBV5-1 combines with J gene TRBJ1-2; D ambiguous. Germline V gives CDR1 SGHRS, CDR2 YFSETQ. The CDR3 totals 15 residues. V was clipped by 0 bases and J by 4 bases, with 13 bases between them. In nucleotides, the CDR3 is TGCGCCAGCAGCTTGGGGTCAGTGGAATCCTATGGCTACACCTTC. The encoded protein is CASSLGSVESYGYTF.

This clonotype was seen a few times. CDR3 protein: CASSFATSGEIAKNIQYF. DNA of the CDR3: TGTGCCAGCAGCTTTGCGACTAGCGGAGAGATAGCCAAAAACATTCAGTACTTC. This chain uses TRBV7-2 with TRBJ2-4; TRBD2 matches at 9 bases. J gave up 0 bases and V 3 bases, and 9 bases lay outside the gene matches. CDR1 is SGHTA and CDR2 is FQGNSA in the germline V gene. This CDR3 is built from 18 residues.

V and J are TRBV6-5 and TRBJ2-3; 10 bases fit TRBD2. V shed 4 bases and J 4 bases; nucleotides not matched to a gene: 5. This CDR3 is built from 15 residues. Looked up from germline, CDR1 is MNHEY and CDR2 is SVGAGI. The CDR3 sequence: CASSFSSGSADTQYF. Here the CDR3 DNA reads TGTGCCAGCAGTTTCTCTAGCGGGAGCGCAGATACGCAGTATTTT.

This chain uses TRBV12-3 or TRBV12-4 with TRBJ2-6, with TRBD2 matching over 8 bases. V shed 7 bases, J shed 2 bases, and the junction held 13 bases outside the gene matches. The CDR3 is made up of 18 amino acids. This CDR3 reads CASIQGTGGLPGANVLTF. Written as DNA, the CDR3 is TGTGCCAGCATCCAAGGAACGGGAGGGCTCCCTGGGGCCAACGTCCTGACTTTC.

This chain connects TRBV5-1 to TRBJ1-1, with D tentatively TRBD1 (6 bases). The CDR3 has 15 amino acids. Germline V gene lookup returns CDR1 SGHRS and CDR2 YFSETQ. Trimming cost V 4 bases and J 1 base, with 14 bases left between them. CDR3 loop: CASSPDGGANTEAFF. The CDR3 DNA reads as TGCGCCAGCAGCCCGGATGGGGGCGCGAACACTGAAGCTTTCTTT.

This clonotype was seen a few times. The chain is built from TRBV5-1 and TRBJ2-4; a weak D match, TRBD1 (7 bases). CDR3 length: 16 amino acids. Between the trimmed V and J ends, which lost 1 base and 5 bases, there was a span of 16 bases. Germline V gene sequence: CDR1 SGHRS, CDR2 YFSETQ. The CDR3 DNA reads as TGCGCCAGCAGCTTGCGTCAGGGGGGCGCGGAAAACATTCAGTACTTC. This sequence encodes CASSLRQGGAENIQYF.

V gene TRBV20-1 combines with J gene TRBJ2-1; perhaps TRBD2 as D (6 bases). This CDR3 is built from 14 residues. Looked up from germline, CDR1 is DFQATT and CDR2 is SNEGSKA (reference sequence). Trimming shortened V by 0 bases and J by 7 bases, and 13 bases separated the two germline ends. The CDR3 DNA sequence: TGCAGTGCTAGAGATCGCCGGGAGCGTAATGAGCAGTTCTTC. Protein sequence: CSARDRRERNEQFF.

The table lists this clonotype with a count of one. V and J are TRBV20-1 and TRBJ2-1, with 9 bases aligning to TRBD2. Looked up from germline, CDR1 is DFQATT and CDR2 is SNEGSKA (reference sequence). J gave up 4 bases and V 0 bases, and 7 bases lay outside the gene matches. The CDR3 is 16 residues long. CDR3 sequence: CSAREGSGGPYNEQFF. CDR3 coding DNA: TGCAGTGCTAGAGAGGGTAGCGGGGGACCGTACAATGAGCAGTTCTTC.

This clonotype was seen at least ten times. The chain is built from TRBV12-3 or TRBV12-4 and TRBJ1-1, with 8 bases lining up with TRBD1. V lost 6 bases to trimming and J lost 11 bases; unmatched junction nucleotides: 8. The CDR3 totals 12 residues. The CDR3 DNA follows: TGTGCCAGCAGCCAGGGGGCGTGGGGGGCTTTCTTT. Its translation: CASSQGAWGAFF.

This chain connects TRBV27 to TRBJ2-7; 13 bases align to TRBD2. CDR3 size: 14 residues. With 4 bases clipped from V and 5 bases from J, the junction kept 2 bases outside the gene matches. Germline V gives CDR1 MNHEY, CDR2 SMNVEV (reference sequence). CDR3 nucleotides: TGTGCCAGCAGTTCCGGGACTAGCGGGAACGAGCAGTACTTC. This translates into CASSSGTSGNEQYF.

The rearrangement uses TRBV7-9 and TRBJ2-1; D is uncertain. Germline V lookup: CDR1 SEHNR, CDR2 FQNEAQ (reference sequence). The CDR3 sequence is 17 residues long. The V and J ends lost 5 bases and 0 bases respectively, with 17 bases between them. CDR3: CASSPVGAVGSYNEQFF. As DNA, the CDR3 is TGTGCCAGCAGCCCTGTTGGTGCGGTCGGCTCCTACAATGAGCAGTTCTTC.

The chain joins TRBV18 to TRBJ2-3; no clear D gene. Trimming left V 6 bases short and J 1 base short, with 11 bases between. The CDR3 spans 14 residues. In germline, CDR1 is KGHSH, CDR2 LQKENI. In DNA form, the CDR3 reads TGTGCCAGCTCCCCCGTTGAACGCACAGATACGCAGTATTTT. Amino acids: CASSPVERTDTQYF.

V and J are TRBV13 and TRBJ2-3; 11 positions agree with TRBD2. With V trimmed by 2 bases and J by 4 bases, 14 bases remained unmatched. The CDR3 is made up of 19 amino acids. CDR1 and CDR2 from the germline V gene are PRHDT and FYEKMQ (reference sequence). The CDR3 region has the DNA TGTGCCAGCAGCTTATACCTAGCGGGGGGCGCCAGGACTTCAGATACGCAGTATTTT. Its translation is CASSLYLAGGARTSDTQYF.

This clonotype occurred a few times. The V and J genes are TRBV20-1 and TRBJ2-7; no clear D gene. The germline CDR1 and CDR2 sequences are DFQATT and SNEGSKA (reference sequence). V lost 3 bases and J lost 6, with 12 bases in between. This CDR3 has 12 residues. The DNA of the CDR3 is TGCAGTGCTAGGAACACGCTCTCCGAGCAGTACTTC. It yields the protein CSARNTLSEQYF.

The rearrangement joins TRBV9 to TRBJ1-2; D uncertain. V lost 6 bases, J lost 0 bases, and 15 bases lay in between. Germline CDR1 and CDR2: SGDLS and YYNGEE. The CDR3 is made up of 15 amino acids. The CDR3 region has the DNA TGTGCCAGCACTGAAGGACCCAATACTAACTATGGCTACACCTTC. Protein sequence: CASTEGPNTNYGYTF.

The V and J genes are TRBV7-9 and TRBJ2-5, with TRBD2 matching 7 bases. Trimming removed 5 bases from V and 7 bases from J; junction bases left unmatched: 16. Per the germline V gene, CDR1 is SEHNR and CDR2 is FQNEAQ (reference sequence). This CDR3 has 16 amino acids. The CDR3 loop reads CASSQQREGAIGTQYF. In DNA, the CDR3 is TGTGCCAGCAGCCAACAGAGGGAGGGCGCCATCGGGACCCAGTACTTC. Supplemented by reference TRBV7-9 and TRBJ2-5, the full variable domain reads DTGVSQNPRHKITKRGQNVTFRCDPISEHNRLYWYRQTLGQGPEFLTYFQNEAQLEKSRLLSDRFSAERPKGSFSTLEIQRTEQGDSAMYLCASSQQREGAIGTQYFGPGTRLLVL.

This clonotype has more than one count but fewer than ten. The chain has TRBV7-9 and TRBJ2-7; 9 bases line up with TRBD2. CDR1 is SEHNR and CDR2 is FQNEAQ in the germline V gene (reference sequence). V shed 3 bases, J shed 7 bases, and the junction held 7 bases outside the gene matches. The CDR3 has 14 residues. CDR3 region: CASSLASGNSEQYF. The CDR3 DNA is TGTGCCAGCAGCTTGGCTAGCGGGAACTCAGAGCAGTACTTC.

The V call is TRBV7-2, the J call TRBJ2-2; 8 nucleotides agree with TRBD2. With V trimmed by 5 bases and J by 7 bases, 12 bases remained unmatched. This CDR3 is built from 16 residues. The germline V gene encodes CDR1 SGHTA and CDR2 FQGNSA. The CDR3 bases are TGTGCCAGCAGCCCCCGGGTAGCGGGGTACGGCGGGGAGCTGTTTTTT. Translated, it gives CASSPRVAGYGGELFF.

This clonotype was found a few times. This chain links TRBV20-1 with TRBJ2-3; TRBD2 matches at 11 bases. CDR3 length: 16 amino acids. The germline V gene has CDR1 DFQATT and CDR2 SNEGSKA (reference sequence). The V gene end was trimmed by 0 bases and the J gene end by 2 bases; junction bases not matched to a gene: 4. CDR3 nucleotide sequence: TGCAGTGCTAGAGATTCTAGCGGGGGGATCACAGATACGCAGTATTTT. This gives the protein CSARDSSGGITDTQYF.

This clonotype turned up a few times. The chain has TRBV20-1 and TRBJ2-1; D remains unclear. The length of the CDR3 is 15 residues. V lost 0 bases and J 4 bases, leaving 13 bases between the germline ends. Germline V gives CDR1 DFQATT, CDR2 SNEGSKA (reference sequence). The CDR3 DNA sequence: TGCAGTGCTAGAGATTTAGCTGTAGGGTACAATGAGCAGTTCTTC. Amino acids: CSARDLAVGYNEQFF.

This clonotype has just a few counts. The genes are TRBV11-2 and TRBJ2-2; TRBD2 aligns across 16 bases. Germline trimming cut 4 bases from V and 5 bases from J; bases unmatched to any gene: 7. This CDR3 spans 18 amino acids. CDR1 is SGHAT and CDR2 is FQNNGV in the germline V gene. CDR3 bases: TGTGCCAGCAGCTCCTCGGGACTAGCGGGGGGGCCGACCGGGGAGCTGTTTTTT. Protein: CASSSSGLAGGPTGELFF.